The 15 T cell receptor beta chains reported below all come from one sample, sequenced in a study of T cells after yellow fever vaccination. TCRdb re-analysed the 5' RACE reads in MiXCR, keeping a single row per CDR3 protein. The sample contains tens of thousands of distinct CDR3 sequences, approximately 8% of which appear only once. The sequencing used CD8+ T cells sorted from PBMCs, collected on the day of the yellow fever booster vaccination. Every receptor here comes from a man in his thirties or forties who received the YFV17D yellow fever vaccine.

J is TRBJ2-1 and V is TRBV9, with 7 positions matching TRBD1. Germline assignment: CDR1 SGDLS and CDR2 YYNGEE. The length of the CDR3 is 19 residues. With 4 bases clipped from V and 4 bases from J, the junction kept 20 bases outside the gene matches. Here the CDR3 DNA reads TGTGCCAGCAGCTCCCCCGGACAGGTCGCCGGCGAGGGGTACAATGAGCAGTTCTTC. It is translated as CASSSPGQVAGEGYNEQFF.

In its sample, this clonotype was seen a few times. The gene calls are TRBV28 and TRBJ1-5; 10 nucleotides line up with TRBD1. CDR1 and CDR2 from the germline V gene are MDHEN and SYDVKM. This CDR3 has 13 residues. Unmatched junction bases numbered 5, after V lost 9 bases and J lost 6 bases. Here the CDR3 reads CASRQGAGQPQHF. CDR3 in DNA: TGTGCCAGTAGACAGGGGGCGGGTCAGCCCCAGCATTTT.

This clonotype was seen more than once but under ten times. The rearrangement uses TRBV7-6 and TRBJ2-7, with D unclear. Per the germline V gene, CDR1 is SGHVS and CDR2 is FNYEAQ. The V end was cut by 2 bases, the J end by 0 bases, with 8 bases between. The CDR3 covers 14 residues. CDR3 amino acids: CASSLLRASYEQYF. Written as DNA, the CDR3 is TGTGCCAGCAGCTTACTTCGGGCCTCCTACGAGCAGTACTTC.

J is TRBJ2-1 and V is TRBV7-8; D unresolved. Trimming took off 2 bases at V and 7 bases at J, with 12 bases between the two ends. Germline assignment: CDR1 SGHVS and CDR2 FQNEAQ. The length of the CDR3 is 14 residues. The CDR3 nucleotides are TGTGCCAGCAGCTTACCACCGATGGGGAATGAGCAGTTCTTC. Its translation: CASSLPPMGNEQFF.

Points on this clonotype: This may be a read error, as it is one base from a much larger clone. V is TRBV12-3 or TRBV12-4 and J is TRBJ2-7; the D gene is possibly TRBD1 (5 bases). Trimming took 7 bases from V and 2 from J, leaving 12 bases between them. This CDR3 contains 13 residues. In nucleotides, the CDR3 is TGTGCCAGCACTTTTCTGGACACCTACGAGCAGTACTTC. It yields the protein CASTFLDTYEQYF.

This clonotype was recorded a few times. V and J are TRBV27 and TRBJ2-7, with TRBD1 identical over 7 bases. V trimming: 2 bases; J trimming: 0 bases; junction bases outside the gene matches: 4. The CDR3 is 15 amino acids. Germline values: CDR1 MNHEY, CDR2 SMNVEV (reference sequence). CDR3 nucleotide sequence: TGTGCCAGCAGTTTAACCGGGACAGCCTCCTACGAGCAGTACTTC. Encoded protein: CASSLTGTASYEQYF.

This clonotype showed up just a few times. The chain is built from TRBV7-2 and TRBJ2-2; unclear D gene. The CDR3 is made up of 15 amino acids. Germline-derived CDR1 and CDR2 are SGHTA and FQGNSA. V was pared by 3 bases and J by 5 bases, with 13 bases between. The CDR3 reads CASSLLSSRTGELFF. The CDR3 nucleotides are TGTGCCAGCAGCTTGCTCTCTTCAAGGACCGGGGAGCTGTTTTTT.

Many counts were recorded for this clonotype. This sequence joins TRBV4-3 and TRBJ1-2; possible D gene TRBD1, 5 bases. V lost 0 bases and J lost 6, with 11 bases in between. The CDR3 has 14 residues. Germline V gene data show CDR1 as LGHNA and CDR2 as YSLEER. CDR3 sequence: CASSQDRGFHGYTF. In DNA, the CDR3 is TGCGCCAGCAGCCAAGATAGGGGTTTTCATGGCTACACCTTC.

V is TRBV24-1 and J is TRBJ2-1; TRBD2 is a possible D gene (6 bases). Germline V gene sequence: CDR1 KGHDR, CDR2 SFDVKD. The V end lost 1 base, the J end lost 5 bases, and 17 bases lay between the germline ends. This CDR3 has 17 amino acids. The CDR3 loop reads CATSDFGSGEWDNEQFF. DNA for the CDR3: TGTGCCACCAGTGATTTCGGCTCGGGAGAATGGGACAATGAGCAGTTCTTC.

At least ten counts were recorded for this clonotype. The V gene is TRBV29-1, the J gene TRBJ2-7, with D perhaps matching TRBD2 (6 bases). The CDR3 covers 13 residues. V was clipped by 4 bases and J by 5 bases, with 15 bases between them. Germline V lookup: CDR1 SQVTM, CDR2 ANQGSEA. CDR3 loop: CSVVGFGGNEQYF. As DNA, the CDR3 is TGCAGCGTTGTCGGCTTCGGCGGGAACGAGCAGTACTTC.

This clonotype has at least ten counts. V and J are TRBV2 and TRBJ2-1; D could derive from TRBD1 or TRBD2 (7 bases each). This CDR3 spans 14 amino acids. The germline V and J ends were trimmed by 8 bases and 5 bases, with 16 bases remaining between them. From germline, CDR1 is SNHLY and CDR2 FYNNEI. The CDR3 coding sequence is TGTGCCAGCGAGGGGGCTCTAGCGGACAATGAGCAGTTCTTC. It codes for CASEGALADNEQFF.

This CDR3 is CATSDRRGGSSYNEQFF. The CDR3 DNA is TGTGCCACCAGTGATAGGCGGGGCGGGAGCTCCTACAATGAGCAGTTCTTC. This chain links TRBV24-1 with TRBJ2-1; 7 nucleotides agree with TRBD2. The ends lost 3 bases at V and 0 bases at J; junction bases unmatched: 7. CDR3 length: 17 residues. The germline V gene has CDR1 KGHDR and CDR2 SFDVKD.

This chain connects TRBV28 to TRBJ1-5, with a weak D call TRBD1 (6 bases). Looked up from germline, CDR1 is MDHEN and CDR2 is SYDVKM. V shed 7 bases and J shed 4 bases, with 11 bases lying between them. The CDR3 length is 13 residues. This CDR3 is CASIPQGNQPQHF. The CDR3 DNA is TGTGCCAGCATCCCCCAGGGGAATCAGCCCCAGCATTTT.

The J gene is TRBJ2-3, the V gene TRBV2, with a tentative D call TRBD2 (6 bases). The CDR3 runs to 15 residues. Trimming took off 5 bases at V and 3 bases at J, with 15 bases between the two ends. Germline CDR1 and CDR2: SNHLY and FYNNEI. CDR3 sequence: CASSMDYAGTDTQYF. The CDR3 region has the DNA TGTGCCAGCAGTATGGACTACGCAGGAACAGATACGCAGTATTTT.

The table lists this clonotype with a few counts. V usage is TRBV9 and J usage is TRBJ2-2; TRBD2 matches at 12 bases. V gave up 4 bases and J gave up 0 bases; unmatched junction bases: 10. This CDR3 contains 19 residues. In germline, CDR1 is SGDLS, CDR2 YYNGEE. Here the CDR3 DNA reads TGTGCCAGCAGCAAGAGATCGACTAGCGGGAGAACGAACACCGGGGAGCTGTTTTTT. Amino acids: CASSKRSTSGRTNTGELFF. Full variable domain (remainder filled in from reference TRBV9 and TRBJ2-2): DSGVTQTPKHLITATGQRVTLRCSPRSGDLSVYWYQQSLDQGLQFLIQYYNGEERAKGNILERFSAQQFPDLHSELNLSSLELGDSALYFCASSKRSTSGRTNTGELFFGEGSRLTVL.